A single sample gave rise to the 26 T cell receptor beta chains below, sequenced in a study of blood T cell repertoires in COVID-19. Method: immunoSEQ multiplex PCR; TCRdb's copy keeps in-frame clones and lacks some. This sample has about 230,000 clones, with over 65% found just once. The sample consisted of peripheral blood. The receptors derive from an older woman with active or convalescent COVID-19.

The chain carries TRBV6-4 and TRBJ2-3, with a weak D call TRBD1 (5 bases). CDR3 length: 12 residues. Germline V gives CDR1 MRHNA, CDR2 SNTAGT. V dropped 4 bases and J dropped 5 bases, with 7 bases sitting between them. CDR3 coding DNA: TGTGCCAGCAGTGCGCAGGGAGATACGCAGTATTTT. It specifies CASSAQGDTQYF.

This clone was picked up one time. The rearrangement links TRBV5-4 to TRBJ2-7, with 7 nucleotides matching TRBD1. CDR3 length: 13 residues. CDR1 and CDR2 (germline): SGHNT, YYREEE (reference sequence). The V segment lost 3 bases and the J segment 6 bases; nucleotides outside the gene matches: 6. CDR3 sequence reads: CASSSTNRGEQYF. CDR3 DNA: TGTGCCAGCAGCTCGACCAACAGGGGCGAGCAGTACTTC.

This rearrangement joins TRBV6-4 to TRBJ2-6, with a weak D call TRBD1 (6 bases). Germline V gene sequence: CDR1 MRHNA, CDR2 SNTAGT. The ends were cut back, 4 bases at V and 0 bases at J, with 19 bases in the middle. The CDR3 covers 19 residues. CDR3 in amino acids: CASSAASTGLTSGANVLTF. CDR3 in DNA: TGTGCCAGCAGTGCCGCCTCGACAGGTCTTACCTCTGGGGCCAACGTCCTGACTTTC.

The chain is built from TRBV11-2 and TRBJ2-2; D perhaps matches TRBD2 (5 bases). CDR3 length: 14 amino acids. Germline values: CDR1 SGHAT, CDR2 FQNNGV. The germline V and J ends were trimmed by 5 bases and 5 bases, with 12 bases remaining between them. The CDR3 loop reads CASSPWTGTGELFF. The CDR3 DNA is TGTGCCAGCAGCCCATGGACTGGGACCGGGGAGCTGTTTTTT.

As to this clone: Additional DNA sequences in this sample encode the identical CDR3. This chain joins TRBV5-1 and TRBJ2-3; D is ambiguous. CDR3 length: 15 residues. The germline V and J ends were trimmed by 0 bases and 2 bases, with 10 bases remaining between them. Germline V gene sequence: CDR1 SGHRS, CDR2 YFSETQ. CDR3 DNA sequence: TGCGCCAGCAGCTTGGTGGCAGGATCCACAGATACGCAGTATTTT. It specifies CASSLVAGSTDTQYF.

The CDR3 bases are TGTGCCAGCACCGGTAGCGGGGTCCCCAAGCAGTACTTC. This sequence encodes CASTGSGVPKQYF. J is TRBJ2-7 and V is TRBV2, with 8 bases identical to TRBD2. The CDR3 covers 13 residues. Germline CDR1 is SNHLY and CDR2 is FYNNEI. Trimming cost V 7 bases and J 8 bases; bases outside gene matches: 10.

The V gene is TRBV12-5, the J gene TRBJ2-2; a possible D gene is TRBD1 (5 bases). This CDR3 has 16 residues. Germline V CDR1 and CDR2: LGHNT, FRNRAP. V was cut by 0 bases and J by 5 bases, with 13 bases left in between. CDR3 sequence (DNA): TGTGCTAGTGGTTTGGTAATCGCAGGGCGAACCGGGGAGCTGTTTTTT. Its protein is CASGLVIAGRTGELFF.

This sequence joins TRBV5-1 and TRBJ2-3; TRBD1 matches 7 bases. The germline CDR1 and CDR2 sequences are SGHRS and YFSETQ. The CDR3 has 15 amino acids. V shed 2 bases, J shed 4 bases, and the junction held 7 bases outside the gene matches. CDR3 in DNA: TGCGCCAGCAGCTTAACAGGGGTTCGGGCAGATACGCAGTATTTT. As protein: CASSLTGVRADTQYF. The whole variable domain, remainder taken from reference TRBV5-1 and TRBJ2-3, is KAGVTQTPRYLIKTRGQQVTLSCSPISGHRSVSWYQQTPGQGLQFLFEYFSETQRNKGNFPGRFSGRQFSNSRSEMNVSTLELGDSALYLCASSLTGVRADTQYFGPGTRLTVL.

The chain links TRBV7-3 to TRBJ2-6; TRBD1 aligns across 9 bases. The CDR3 has 17 residues. V dropped 5 bases and J dropped 1; count of bases not matched to a gene: 6. Germline CDR1 SGHTA, CDR2 FQGTGA. The CDR3 region has the DNA TGTGCCAGCAGCCCGCCCGGGACAGGGTCTGGGGCCAACGTCCTGACTTTC. Protein: CASSPPGTGSGANVLTF.

The rearrangement joins TRBV7-9 to TRBJ2-7; D gene unclear. CDR3 size: 14 residues. Looked up from germline, CDR1 is SEHNR and CDR2 is FQNEAQ (reference sequence). Trimming took off 2 bases at V and 3 bases at J, with 11 bases between the two ends. CDR3 nucleotides: TGTGCCAGCAGCTTAATGCAGTCAAGCTACGAGCAGTACTTC. Its translation is CASSLMQSSYEQYF.

The V and J genes are TRBV10-3 and TRBJ2-1, with D perhaps matching TRBD1 (6 bases). Trimming left V 11 bases short and J 7 bases short, with 15 bases between. The germline V gene has CDR1 ENHRY and CDR2 SYGVKD. This CDR3 has 12 amino acids. CDR3 sequence (DNA): TGTGCCGTACTTACAGGGCTGAATGAGCAGTTCTTC. Translation gives CAVLTGLNEQFF.

A single count supports this clone. The V and J genes are TRBV11-2 and TRBJ2-5; D may be TRBD1 (5 bases). V gave up 3 bases and J gave up 3 bases, with 14 bases separating them. The CDR3 runs 15 residues. Looked up from germline, CDR1 is SGHAT and CDR2 is FQNNGV. CDR3 in amino acids: CASSLGLFKKETQYF. The CDR3 nucleotides read TGTGCCAGCAGCTTGGGGCTCTTCAAAAAAGAGACCCAGTACTTC.

The V and J genes are TRBV3-1 (or the pseudogene TRBV3-2) and TRBJ2-2; weak D call: TRBD2 (6 bases). V lost 3 bases and J lost 6, with 8 bases in between. The CDR3 extends over 13 amino acids. Per germline, CDR1 LGHDT and CDR2 YNNKEL (reference sequence). As DNA, the CDR3 is TGTGCCAGCAGCCAGTCGGGGGCCGGGGAGCTGTTTTTT. Residues: CASSQSGAGELFF.

The chain links TRBV11-3 to TRBJ2-2; 9 bases map to TRBD1. Germline V gene sequence: CDR1 SGHNT, CDR2 YENEEA. This CDR3 has 16 amino acids. With 5 bases clipped from V and 5 bases from J, the junction kept 9 bases outside the gene matches. CDR3 loop: CASSHPGQGYTGELFF. Written as DNA, the CDR3 is TGTGCCAGCAGCCACCCGGGACAGGGTTATACCGGGGAGCTGTTTTTT.

The chain joins TRBV5-1 to TRBJ2-7; 11 bases agree with TRBD2. With V trimmed by 2 bases and J by 7 bases, 5 bases remained unmatched. CDR3 size: 14 residues. From germline, CDR1 is SGHRS and CDR2 YFSETQ. The DNA of the CDR3 is TGCGCCAGCAGCTTACTAGCGGGAGTGGGAGAGCAGTACTTC. This sequence encodes CASSLLAGVGEQYF.

This clone was found once. The V call is TRBV3-1 (or the pseudogene TRBV3-2), the J call TRBJ2-1; D unresolved. V lost 0 bases and J lost 12, with 9 bases in between. Germline loops: CDR1 LGHDT, CDR2 YNNKEL (reference sequence). The CDR3 sequence is 12 residues long. The CDR3 is CASSQDRARQFF. Here the CDR3 DNA reads TGTGCCAGCAGCCAAGATCGAGCGAGGCAGTTCTTC.

With respect to this clone: Germline is not matched at one junction end, which may reflect a read error. The sample has other DNA sequences that encode this CDR3 too. The gene calls are TRBV7-9 and TRBJ2-7; 8 nucleotides agree with TRBD1. The CDR3 is 15 amino acids. Germline assignment: CDR1 SEHNR and CDR2 FQNEAQ (reference sequence). In DNA, the CDR3 is TGTGCCAGCAGCTTCCAGGGGGCCACTTCCTACGAGCAGTACTTT. Translation gives CASSFQGATSYEQYF. Full variable domain (missing parts from reference TRBV7-9 and TRBJ2-7): DTGVSQNPRHKITKRGQNVTFRCDPISEHNRLYWYRQTLGQGPEFLTYFQNEAQLEKSRLLSDRFSAERPKGSFSTLEIQRTEQGDSAMYLCASSFQGATSYEQYFGPGTRLTVT.

V gene TRBV5-4 combines with J gene TRBJ2-1; 8 bases agree with TRBD1. V lost 3 bases to trimming and J lost 3 bases; unmatched junction nucleotides: 5. This CDR3 region has 15 residues. Germline V gene data show CDR1 as SGHNT and CDR2 as YYREEE (reference sequence). CDR3 sequence reads: CASSYRGLSYNEQFF. DNA of the CDR3: TGTGCCAGCAGCTACAGGGGGTTAAGCTACAATGAGCAGTTCTTC.

The V gene is TRBV3-1 (or the pseudogene TRBV3-2), the J gene TRBJ1-2, with no clear D. V lost 2 bases, J lost 6 bases, and 16 bases lay in between. The CDR3 covers 15 residues. CDR1 LGHDT and CDR2 YNNKEL come from the germline V gene (reference sequence). Here the CDR3 DNA reads TGTGCCAGCAGCCAAACATACCAGGCTCTCCATGGCTACACCTTC. It translates to CASSQTYQALHGYTF.

The chain joins TRBV7-9 to TRBJ1-3; D may be TRBD1 (5 bases). The ends were cut back, 5 bases at V and 0 bases at J, with 8 bases in the middle. The CDR3 is made up of 14 amino acids. The germline V gene encodes CDR1 SEHNR and CDR2 FQNEAQ (reference sequence). The CDR3 nucleotides read TGTGCCAGCAGCCAGGGACTCTCTGGAAACACCATATATTTT. This gives the protein CASSQGLSGNTIYF.

The chain employs TRBV27 and TRBJ2-1; 10 bases match TRBD2. This CDR3 has 14 amino acids. J lost 6 bases, V lost 6 bases, and 5 bases had no gene match. Germline V gene sequence: CDR1 MNHEY, CDR2 SMNVEV (reference sequence). CDR3 coding DNA: TGTGCCAGCAGGACCGGGACTAGCGCCAATGAGCAGTTCTTC. This translates into CASRTGTSANEQFF.

This rearrangement joins TRBV7-3 to TRBJ1-5, with unresolved D. This CDR3 region has 12 residues. V gave up 7 bases and J gave up 5 bases, with 9 bases separating them. The germline V gene encodes CDR1 SGHTA and CDR2 FQGTGA. CDR3 loop: CASIKPDQPQHF. Written as DNA, the CDR3 is TGTGCCAGCATAAAACCGGATCAGCCCCAGCATTTT.

The J gene is TRBJ1-3, the V gene TRBV7-9, with D perhaps matching TRBD1 (6 bases). This CDR3 comprises 14 residues. The germline V gene encodes CDR1 SEHNR and CDR2 FQNEAQ (reference sequence). Trimming took off 5 bases at V and 3 bases at J, with 11 bases between the two ends. The CDR3 here is CASSKGTNGNTIYF. CDR3 sequence (DNA): TGTGCCAGCAGCAAGGGGACAAATGGAAACACCATATATTTT.

The CDR3 reads CASSQDRASNQPQHF. DNA for the CDR3: TGCGCCAGCAGCCAAGATCGCGCTAGCAATCAGCCCCAGCATTTT. The rearrangement links TRBV4-1 to TRBJ1-5; D uncertain. Trimming stripped 0 bases from V and 0 bases from J, with 6 bases between. Germline V gives CDR1 MGHRA, CDR2 YSYEKL. The CDR3 contains 15 residues.

This clone was observed a few times. V is TRBV9 and J is TRBJ2-7, with 9 bases identical to TRBD2. The germline V gene has CDR1 SGDLS and CDR2 YYNGEE. Germline trimming cut 4 bases from V and 2 bases from J; bases unmatched to any gene: 4. The CDR3 has 14 amino acids. CDR3 sequence: CASSSGLAAYEQYF. DNA for the CDR3: TGTGCCAGCAGCTCGGGACTAGCTGCCTACGAGCAGTACTTC. Based on the CDR3 plus reference TRBV9 and TRBJ2-7, the full variable domain is DSGVTQTPKHLITATGQRVTLRCSPRSGDLSVYWYQQSLDQGLQFLIQYYNGEERAKGNILERFSAQQFPDLHSELNLSSLELGDSALYFCASSSGLAAYEQYFGPGTRLTVT.

This chain links TRBV19 with TRBJ2-7; the D is unclear. This CDR3 comprises 14 residues. CDR1 and CDR2 (germline): LNHDA, SQIVND (reference sequence). V was trimmed by 5 bases and J by 0 bases, leaving 11 bases between them. The CDR3 here is CASSSGILSYEQYF. CDR3 DNA: TGTGCCAGTAGTTCAGGAATTCTCTCCTACGAGCAGTACTTC.